This T cell receptor beta chain was captured in a study of beta chain features in type 1 diabetes. The investigators reverse transcribed all of the isolated RNA, so they sequenced expressed TCRB transcripts. Profiling relied on immunoSEQ multiplex PCR, and the TCRdb table lists in-frame clones only, not all of them. The data hold about 220,000 clones, with roughly a tenth observed a single time. This clone occurred a few times. Germline CDR1 SGHRS, CDR2 YFSETQ. Trimming shortened V by 4 bases and J by 3 bases, and 10 bases separated the two germline ends. The CDR3 runs 14 residues. V is TRBV5-1 and J is TRBJ1-4; the D is unclear. This clonotype originated in a man younger than 35 in good health. The sample taken for sequencing was central memory CD4+ T cells from blood. The CDR3 loop is CASSRTVPNEKLFF. The CDR3 coding sequence is TGCGCCAGCAGCCGGACGGTCCCTAATGAAAAACTGTTTTTT.